This T cell receptor beta chain was found in a study of follicular helper T cells after annual influenza vaccination. Study-wide findings and caveats: ICOS+CD38+ cTfh clonality tracked population frequency, and its change tracked circulating plasmablast change. Recurrent ICOS+CD38+ cTfh clonotypes included tetramer and AIM influenza-specific ones. Day 7 ICOS+CD38+ clones were most often found later in ICOS-CD38- cTfh cells.

Comment on this clone: Its antigen is currently unknown.

Measured with immunoSEQ multiplex PCR; TCRdb has only the in-frame clones, and not every one. The table includes approximately 6,000 clones, around 85% detected once. The CDR3 loop spans 15 amino acids. Germline CDR1 and CDR2: SGHDT and YYEEEE. V gave up 1 base and J gave up 1 base, with 10 bases separating them. Described time point: 2015-2016 season, pre-vaccination. Adults were given seasonal inactivated influenza vaccine, and blood CD4 subsets were sorted before and after vaccination. The source of this sequence is an adult who received the influenza vaccine. This rearrangement joins TRBV5-6 to TRBJ2-3, with a weak D call TRBD1 (5 bases). The sample here was CXCR5+ CD38- circulating T follicular helper cells from blood, taken on the day of influenza vaccination. This sample's subset: circulating Tfh, non-naive CD4+CXCR5+PD-1+ (ICOS+CD38+ or ICOS-CD38-). CDR3 sequence (DNA): TGTGCCAGCAGCTTGCAGGGAATGGGCACAGATACGCAGTATTTT. This translates into CASSLQGMGTDTQYF.